This T cell receptor (beta chain) was recorded in a study of identifying expanded T cells in peripheral blood. Collection occurred without any documented infections or immune events in donors. Germline assignment: CDR1 SGDLS and CDR2 YYNGEE. The V end lost 0 bases, the J end lost 5 bases, and 9 bases lay between the germline ends. The CDR3 contains 14 residues. Here immunoSEQ multiplex PCR was the method, and the copy in TCRdb shows in-frame clones only, minus some. The sample gives about 94,000 clones, around 90% of which show up once; approximately 5% is in the top ten. The rearrangement joins TRBV9 to TRBJ2-1; D could derive from TRBD1 or TRBD2 (5 bases each). This sequence originates from a person aged 18 to 70 in good health. The material sequenced was blood. The CDR3 nucleotides read TGTGCCAGCAGCGTAGTAGTGGGGGACAATGAGCAGTTCTTC. Translating it yields CASSVVVGDNEQFF.